The TCR beta chain under discussion was sequenced for a study of PD-1 blockade in classical Hodgkin lymphoma. Regarding the study as a whole: Healthy donors were reported to have higher baseline TCR diversity than newly diagnosed patients.

Every patient was affected by relapse after autologous stem cell transplantation, while exposure to brentuximab vedotin was not uniform. Best outcomes ranged across complete response, partial response and progressive disease. Germline lookup yields CDR1 SGHVS and CDR2 FQNEAQ. The CDR3 runs 17 residues. V was shortened by 1 base and J by 0 bases, with 13 bases between the two germline ends. Clones were sequenced by immunoSEQ multiplex PCR, and TCRdb holds only the in-frame ones, with some missing. The sample lists 90,000 to 100,000 clones; nearly 90% were seen once. In the case of this clone: Its target is unknown.

This chain uses TRBV7-8 with TRBJ1-5; no reliable D call. The sample in question was peripheral blood mononuclear cells (PBMCs), obtained before the second cycle of nivolumab. This receptor was obtained from a human donor with classical Hodgkin lymphoma. The CDR3 nucleotides read TGTGCCAGCAGCTTAGAGATATACGCGTATAGCAATCAGCCCCAGCATTTT. Encoded protein: CASSLEIYAYSNQPQHF.